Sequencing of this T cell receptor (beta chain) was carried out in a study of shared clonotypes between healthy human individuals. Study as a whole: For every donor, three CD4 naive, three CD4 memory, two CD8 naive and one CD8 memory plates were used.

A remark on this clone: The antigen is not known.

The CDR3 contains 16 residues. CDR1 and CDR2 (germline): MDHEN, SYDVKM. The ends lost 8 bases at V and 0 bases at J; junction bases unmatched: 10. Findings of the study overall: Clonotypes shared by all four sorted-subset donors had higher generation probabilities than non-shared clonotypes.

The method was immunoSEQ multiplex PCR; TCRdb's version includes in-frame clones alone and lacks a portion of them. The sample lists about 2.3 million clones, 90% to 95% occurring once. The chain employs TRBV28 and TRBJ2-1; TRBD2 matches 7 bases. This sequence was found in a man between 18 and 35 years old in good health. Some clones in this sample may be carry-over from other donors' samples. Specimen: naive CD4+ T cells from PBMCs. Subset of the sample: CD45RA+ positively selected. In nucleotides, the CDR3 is TGTGCCAGCGAAAGCAGGGAGGGAAGCTCCTACAATGAGCAGTTCTTC. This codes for CASESREGSSYNEQFF.